This T cell receptor beta chain appears in the sequencing data of a study of blood T cell repertoires in COVID-19. Whole-study context: PBMCs, B-cell-depleted T cells, or T cells were the source of the cDNA or gDNA that made up the material.

CDR3 size: 14 residues. The J segment lost 7 bases and the V segment lost 6 bases, leaving 4 bases of the junction unmatched. Germline values: CDR1 MRHNA, CDR2 SNTAGT. The method was immunoSEQ multiplex PCR; TCRdb's version includes in-frame clones alone and lacks a portion of them. This repertoire shows about 260,000 clones, 80% to 95% found once; its top ten account for approximately 2.6%. Seattle's enrolled individuals joined amid active infection and were then monitored longitudinally. This TCR derives from a person under 30 with COVID-19, enrolled during active disease. The chain couples TRBV6-4 to TRBJ1-6; 9 bases match TRBD1. The specimen was peripheral blood. CDR3 protein: CASRRTGDNSPLHF. The CDR3 bases are TGTGCCAGCAGGAGGACAGGGGACAATTCACCCCTCCACTTT.